This T cell receptor (beta chain) was profiled in a study of CD8 T cells in ankylosing spondylitis (dated by TCRdb to 2016 to 2017). Study-level background: The study profiled T cell receptor beta repertoires in healthy donors and ankylosing spondylitis patients to find disease-linked TCR variants. In total, the full study cohort was made up of about 110 healthy donors and some 26 ankylosing spondylitis patients. Peripheral blood samples were taken, and synovial fluid was additionally collected from ankylosing spondylitis patients.

This clonotype was picked up a small number of times. Which antigen it targets is not known. Per-base quality was not reported, and no clone a single base away is much larger than it. The investigation overall reported the following: Some TCR beta motif variants had previously been reported in synovial fluid and blood of reactive arthritis patients, which suggested common disease-initiation mechanisms. A TCR beta motif made up of several highly homologous amino acid variants appeared to be characteristic of blood from ankylosing spondylitis patients. A CD8+ phenotype was shown by the disease-linked clones, which were found at relatively low frequencies in peripheral blood. The disease-linked clones were reported to be significantly enriched in matched synovial fluid samples from ankylosing spondylitis patients.

CDR1 and CDR2, looked up from the germline V gene, are SGDLS and YYNGEE. The junction shows trimming of 0 bases on V and 12 bases on J, plus 13 bases between the germline ends. From the cysteine up to the phenylalanine, the CDR3 has a length of 13 residues. The DNA shown is the 39-base CDR3, in frame from base 1. The sample was run on an Illumina HiSeq 2500. TCR beta libraries were prepared by quantitative 5'-RACE with molecular barcodes. The study's own analysis went as follows. A new computational method based on a probabilistic model of VDJ rearrangement was used to identify disease-linked TCR variants. TCRdb handled the public reads itself, with Q25 trimming in fastp and clone calling in MiXCR, and kept productive beta chains. CDR3 protein sequences are deduplicated, and each keeps its most common genes and DNA. TCRdb, not the original authors, processed these V and J calls. The sample profile shows approximately 520,000 distinct CDR3 sequences; about 5% of them were found once. Of the sample, 3% to 4.5% falls within the top ten clones.

The V and J segments used are TRBV9 and TRBJ2-1; 6 matching bases give a weak D call of TRBD2. The source of this sequence is a male donor with ankylosing spondylitis. The sequencing input was blood, either unsorted or a sorted T cell fraction (not recorded which). The sequenced DNA is TGTGCCAGCAGCGTAGAGGAGGGGTTAGTGCAGTTCTTC. The encoded protein is CASSVEEGLVQFF. Supplemented by the reference TRBV9 and TRBJ2-1 proteins around the CDR3, the complete variable domain is DSGVTQTPKHLITATGQRVTLRCSPRSGDLSVYWYQQSLDQGLQFLIQYYNGEERAKGNILERFSAQQFPDLHSELNLSSLELGDSALYFCASSVEEGLVQFFGPGTRLTVL.